Shown below are 11 T cell receptor beta chains from a single sample sequenced in a study of control samples from healthy donors and cancer patients. Only in-frame clones appear in the TCRdb table, and some are missing; sequencing was by immunoSEQ multiplex PCR. The profile shows approximately 85,000 clones, roughly nine tenths of them singletons. The sample consisted of blood. The source is a woman aged 60 to 75 in good health.

The V call is TRBV27, the J call TRBJ1-2; a weak D match, TRBD1 (5 bases). Germline V lookup: CDR1 MNHEY, CDR2 SMNVEV (reference sequence). The CDR3 is 15 residues long. V was trimmed by 5 bases and J by 8 bases, leaving 21 bases between them. The CDR3, as DNA: TGTGCCAGCAGTCCTTCCACACGGGGCTTAAAGGGCTACACCTTC. This sequence encodes CASSPSTRGLKGYTF.

The CDR3 DNA reads as TGTGCCAGCAGTCTGAGACAGGGGTCTTCACCCCTCCACTTT. Its translation is CASSLRQGSSPLHF. V and J are TRBV14 and TRBJ1-6; TRBD1 matches 8 bases. Losses at the gene ends were 6 bases for V and 9 bases for J; bases not matched to a gene: 7. Looked up from germline, CDR1 is SGHDN and CDR2 is FVKESK. The CDR3 contains 14 residues.

The J gene is TRBJ1-2, the V gene TRBV7-8; TRBD1 matches at 10 bases. The CDR3 totals 15 residues. The germline V gene encodes CDR1 SGHVS and CDR2 FQNEAQ. The junction had 12 bases not matched to a gene; V was cut back by 6 bases and J by 8 bases. In nucleotides, the CDR3 is TGTGCCAGCAGGAGAGTTACCGGGACAGGGGACGGCTACACCTTC. This gives the protein CASRRVTGTGDGYTF.

This chain joins TRBV15 and TRBJ2-5; 7 bases are a match to TRBD1. CDR1 and CDR2 (germline): LNHNV, YYDKDF (reference sequence). This CDR3 spans 15 amino acids. Trimming cost V 0 bases and J 5 bases; bases outside gene matches: 6. As DNA, the CDR3 is TGTGCCACCAGCAGAGATCCCACAGGGGCGGAGACCCAGTACTTC. Its translation: CATSRDPTGAETQYF.

V and J are TRBV18 and TRBJ1-4; 9 nucleotides align to TRBD1. Germline CDR1 KGHSH, CDR2 LQKENI. V was clipped by 2 bases and J by 8 bases; unmatched bases: 9. CDR3 length equals 16 residues. In nucleotides, the CDR3 is TGTGCCAGCTCACCAGACCCTCGGGACAGGGTGGAAAAACTGTTTTTT. This sequence encodes CASSPDPRDRVEKLFF.

A remark on this clone: The junction does not match germline at one end; this may be a read error. V gene TRBV20-1 combines with J gene TRBJ1-2; the D is unclear. Germline V gene lookup returns CDR1 DFQATT and CDR2 SNEGSKA (reference sequence). CDR3 size: 13 residues. CDR3 sequence reads: CRASSQLNYGYTF. CDR3 DNA sequence: TGCAGGGCTAGTAGTCAGTTAAACTATGGCTACACCTTC.

The chain links TRBV18 to TRBJ1-3; no reliable D call. Trimming pared 2 bases from V and 0 bases from J, leaving 8 bases between. Germline assignment: CDR1 KGHSH and CDR2 LQKENI. The CDR3 consists of 15 residues. The DNA of the CDR3 is TGTGCCAGCTCACCAACTCATAGCTCTGGAAACACCATATATTTT. Translating gives CASSPTHSSGNTIYF.

The V gene is TRBV3-1 (or the pseudogene TRBV3-2), the J gene TRBJ2-1; 9 bases match TRBD2. The CDR3 length is 16 residues. Germline loops: CDR1 LGHDT, CDR2 YNNKEL (reference sequence). After removal of 2 bases from V and 9 bases from J, the junction contained 11 bases not matched to a gene. The CDR3 nucleotides are TGTGCCAGCAGCCAATCACGTGCGGGAGGGCCCGGTGAGCAGTTCTTC. It yields the protein CASSQSRAGGPGEQFF.

This clone was observed once. The rearrangement joins TRBV2 to TRBJ2-7; D remains ambiguous. This CDR3 has 12 residues. Germline V lookup: CDR1 SNHLY, CDR2 FYNNEI. Trimming stripped 3 bases from V and 2 bases from J, with 5 bases between. The DNA of the CDR3 is TGTGCCAGCAGTGACCAGGCCTACGAGCAGTACTTC. Residues: CASSDQAYEQYF.

The rearrangement links TRBV15 to TRBJ2-7; TRBD2 matches at 9 bases. The V and J ends lost 1 base and 5 bases, in that order; junction bases with no gene match: 6. Germline V lookup: CDR1 LNHNV, CDR2 YYDKDF (reference sequence). The CDR3 has 15 amino acids. The CDR3 coding sequence is TGTGCCACCAGCAGAGTCGGCGGGAGGGTAAACGAGCAGTACTTC. Residues: CATSRVGGRVNEQYF.

This clone has only one observation. The V and J genes are TRBV5-1 and TRBJ1-2, with TRBD1 identical over 8 bases. V lost 4 bases, J lost 4 bases, and 12 bases stayed unmatched. The germline V gene has CDR1 SGHRS and CDR2 YFSETQ. The CDR3 totals 16 residues. Written as DNA, the CDR3 is TGCGCCAGCAGCGCCGGACAGGGAAGGTTTAGCTATGGCTACACCTTC. Amino acid sequence: CASSAGQGRFSYGYTF.